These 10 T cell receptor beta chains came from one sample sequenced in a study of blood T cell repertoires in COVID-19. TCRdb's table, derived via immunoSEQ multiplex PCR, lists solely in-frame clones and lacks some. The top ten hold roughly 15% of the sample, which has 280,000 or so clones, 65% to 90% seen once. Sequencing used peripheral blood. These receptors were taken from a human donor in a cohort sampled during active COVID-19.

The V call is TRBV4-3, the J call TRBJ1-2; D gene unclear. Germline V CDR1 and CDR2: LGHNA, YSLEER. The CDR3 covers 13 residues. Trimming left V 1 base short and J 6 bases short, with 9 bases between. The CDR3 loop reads CASSQGNRDGYTF. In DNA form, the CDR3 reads TGCGCCAGCAGCCAAGGCAACAGAGATGGCTACACCTTC.

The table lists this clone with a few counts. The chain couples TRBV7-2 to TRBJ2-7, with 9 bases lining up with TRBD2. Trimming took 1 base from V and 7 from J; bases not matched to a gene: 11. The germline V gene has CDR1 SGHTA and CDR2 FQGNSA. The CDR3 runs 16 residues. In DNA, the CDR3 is TGTGCCAGCAGCTTAGTTGTTAGCGGGAGCTCGTGGGAGCAGTACTTC. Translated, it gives CASSLVVSGSSWEQYF. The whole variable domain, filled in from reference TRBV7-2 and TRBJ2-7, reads GAGVSQSPSNKVTEKGKDVELRCDPISGHTALYWYRQSLGQGLEFLIYFQGNSAPDKSGLPSDRFSAERTGGSVSTLTIQRTQQEDSAVYLCASSLVVSGSSWEQYFGPGTRLTVT.

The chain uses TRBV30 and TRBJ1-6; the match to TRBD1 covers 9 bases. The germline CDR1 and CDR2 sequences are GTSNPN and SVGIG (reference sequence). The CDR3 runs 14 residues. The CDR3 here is CAIGGTGRFSPLHF. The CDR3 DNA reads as TGTGCGATAGGTGGGACAGGGAGGTTTTCACCCCTCCACTTT.

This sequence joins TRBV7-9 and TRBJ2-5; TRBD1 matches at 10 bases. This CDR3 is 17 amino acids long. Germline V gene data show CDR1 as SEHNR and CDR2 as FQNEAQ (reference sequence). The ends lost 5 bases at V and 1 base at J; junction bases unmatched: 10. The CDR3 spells CASSAGTGEYLQETQYF. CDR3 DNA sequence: TGTGCCAGCAGCGCCGGGACAGGGGAATATCTCCAAGAGACCCAGTACTTC.

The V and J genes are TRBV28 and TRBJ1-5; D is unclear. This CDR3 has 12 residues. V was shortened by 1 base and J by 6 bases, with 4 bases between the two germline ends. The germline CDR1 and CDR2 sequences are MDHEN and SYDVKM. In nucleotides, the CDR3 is TGTGCCAGCAGTTTATCACTTCAGCCCCAGCATTTT. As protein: CASSLSLQPQHF. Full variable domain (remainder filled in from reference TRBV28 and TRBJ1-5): DVKVTQSSRYLVKRTGEKVFLECVQDMDHENMFWYRQDPGLGLRLIYFSYDVKMKEKGDIPEGYSVSREKKERFSLILESASTNQTSMYLCASSLSLQPQHFGDGTRLSIL.

CDR3 protein: CASSPSGRAGETQYF. The CDR3 DNA follows: TGTGCCAGCAGCCCTAGCGGGAGGGCCGGAGAGACCCAGTACTTC. The J gene is TRBJ2-5, the V gene TRBV7-3; 12 nucleotides agree with TRBD2. The V and J ends lost 5 bases and 4 bases, in that order; junction bases with no gene match: 5. Germline lookup yields CDR1 SGHTA and CDR2 FQGTGA. This CDR3 is 15 amino acids long.

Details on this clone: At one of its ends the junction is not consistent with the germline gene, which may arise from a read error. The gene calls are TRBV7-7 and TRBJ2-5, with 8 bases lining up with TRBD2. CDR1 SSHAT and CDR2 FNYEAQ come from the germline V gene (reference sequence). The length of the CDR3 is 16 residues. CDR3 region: CASSRTSGGGPETQYF. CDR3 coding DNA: TGTGCTAGCAGCAGAACTAGCGGAGGCGGCCCAGAGACCCAGTACTTC. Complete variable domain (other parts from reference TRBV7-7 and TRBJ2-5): GAGVSQSPRYKVTKRGQDVTLRCDPISSHATLYWYQQALGQGPEFLTYFNYEAQPDKSGLPSDRFSAERPEGSISTLTIQRTEQRDSAMYRCASSRTSGGGPETQYFGPGTRLLVL.

Here the CDR3 reads CASSNPNRGPGDTQYF. CDR3 coding DNA: TGTGCCAGTAGTAACCCTAACAGGGGCCCGGGAGATACGCAGTATTTT. The chain uses TRBV19 and TRBJ2-3; 7 bases fit TRBD1. This CDR3 has 16 residues. V lost 4 bases and J lost 5; bases outside the gene matches: 12. The V gene's germline CDR1 is LNHDA and CDR2 SQIVND (reference sequence).

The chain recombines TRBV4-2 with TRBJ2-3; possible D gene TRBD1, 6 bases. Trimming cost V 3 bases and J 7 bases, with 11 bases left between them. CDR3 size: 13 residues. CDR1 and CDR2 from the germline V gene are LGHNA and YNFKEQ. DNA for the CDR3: TGTGCCAGCAGCCAGCCAGGGGAGTATACGCAGTATTTT. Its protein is CASSQPGEYTQYF.

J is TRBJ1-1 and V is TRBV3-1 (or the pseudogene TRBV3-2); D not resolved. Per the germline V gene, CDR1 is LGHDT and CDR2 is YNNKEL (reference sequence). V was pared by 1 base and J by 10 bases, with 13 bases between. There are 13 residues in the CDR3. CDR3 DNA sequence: TGTGCCAGCAGCCAAGGGAGGTCCGGGCGAGCTTTCTTT. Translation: CASSQGRSGRAFF.